The entry below gives a single T cell receptor beta chain sequence along with its context. The data derive from a study of blood T cell repertoires in COVID-19. Using immunoSEQ multiplex PCR, the repertoire was profiled, and TCRdb retains in-frame clones only, with some absent. The sample includes under 100,000 clones, roughly nine tenths of them seen just once. The CDR3 has 15 amino acids. From germline, CDR1 is SNHLY and CDR2 FYNNEI. The junction had 14 bases not matched to a gene; V was cut back by 10 bases and J by 5 bases. This sequence joins TRBV2 and TRBJ2-5; 9 bases match TRBD2. The specimen was peripheral blood. The TCR was taken from a man aged 50-60 years with acute or convalescent COVID-19. The CDR3 reads CATSGRRGGRETQYF. CDR3 DNA: TGTGCCACCTCGGGGAGGCGGGGGGGCCGTGAGACCCAGTACTTC.